Below, 32 T cell receptor beta chains from the same sample are listed, as sequenced in a study of beta chain features in type 1 diabetes. Study-wide results and caveats: Type 1 diabetes patients had TCRB CDR3s that were shorter (moderately but significantly so) in all four CD4+ subsets.

Which antigens these TCRs recognize remains unknown. Expressed TCRB transcripts were sequenced because the isolated RNA had all been reverse transcribed beforehand. Profiling relied on immunoSEQ multiplex PCR, and the TCRdb table lists in-frame clones only, not all of them. The table records about 230,000 clones, roughly 17% of them present only once. The sample comprised naive CD4+ T cells from blood. These TCRs come from a young man with type 1 diabetes.

This clone was picked up a small number of times. V and J are TRBV14 and TRBJ2-7; a weak D match, TRBD1 (5 bases). This CDR3 comprises 16 residues. Germline V gives CDR1 SGHDN, CDR2 FVKESK. V was cut by 0 bases and J by 0 bases, with 12 bases left in between. CDR3 residues: CASSQDLVGHSYEQYF. CDR3 in DNA: TGTGCCAGCAGCCAAGATCTTGTGGGGCACTCCTACGAGCAGTACTTC.

This chain links TRBV2 with TRBJ1-5; the D gene is possibly TRBD1 (6 bases). The CDR3 extends over 12 amino acids. The germline V and J ends were trimmed by 3 bases and 7 bases, with 7 bases remaining between them. Looked up from germline, CDR1 is SNHLY and CDR2 is FYNNEI. The CDR3 sequence: CASSDRGQPQHF. For the CDR3, the DNA is TGTGCCAGCAGTGACAGGGGCCAGCCCCAGCATTTT.

The V gene is TRBV10-3, the J gene TRBJ1-5; D not resolved. The CDR3 covers 13 residues. Germline CDR1 ENHRY, CDR2 SYGVKD. The germline V and J ends were trimmed by 2 bases and 9 bases, with 11 bases remaining between them. CDR3 bases: TGTGCCATCAGTGAGACGGAGGTATCGCCCCAGCATTTT. Residues: CAISETEVSPQHF.

This clone was detected only a few times. The rearrangement joins TRBV29-1 to TRBJ1-1; D not certain. CDR3 length equals 13 residues. With 3 bases removed from V and 1 base from J, the gap between germline ends came to 9 bases. CDR1 is SQVTM and CDR2 is ANQGSEA in the germline V gene. DNA of the CDR3: TGCAGCGTTGAGTGGGGAGGGAACACTGAAGCTTTCTTT. Protein sequence: CSVEWGGNTEAFF.

This sequence joins TRBV10-3 and TRBJ2-1; the D is unclear. The CDR3 contains 13 residues. Germline CDR1 and CDR2: ENHRY and SYGVKD. Deletions cut 4 bases from V and 6 bases from J, with 10 bases between. CDR3 region: CAISGMDGNEQFF. In nucleotides, the CDR3 is TGTGCCATCAGTGGGATGGACGGCAATGAGCAGTTCTTC.

This clone has more than one count but fewer than ten. Other DNA sequences of this sample code for an identical CDR3. The rearrangement links TRBV30 to TRBJ2-1; D gene uncertain. There are 11 residues in the CDR3. V gave up 1 base and J gave up 3 bases, with 1 base separating them. Germline V gives CDR1 GTSNPN, CDR2 SVGIG (reference sequence). The CDR3 loop reads CAWSGYNEQFF. The CDR3 nucleotides are TGTGCCTGGAGTGGCTACAATGAGCAGTTCTTC.

There are a few counts of this clone. The V call is TRBV25-1, the J call TRBJ2-1; D might be TRBD1 (6 bases). Trimming took 0 bases from V and 7 from J, leaving 13 bases between them. Germline-derived CDR1 and CDR2 are MGHDK and SYGVNS. This CDR3 comprises 15 residues. CDR3 in amino acids: CASSEYRTVANEQFF. CDR3 nucleotide sequence: TGTGCCAGCAGTGAATATAGGACAGTAGCAAATGAGCAGTTCTTC.

In this sample, this clone turned up a few times. The chain couples TRBV2 to TRBJ2-7; TRBD1 might be the D (6 bases). V was shortened by 6 bases and J by 6 bases, with 12 bases between the two germline ends. The CDR3 is 12 residues long. Per the germline V gene, CDR1 is SNHLY and CDR2 is FYNNEI. CDR3 protein: CASRENRAEQYF. As DNA, the CDR3 is TGTGCCAGCAGGGAAAACAGGGCCGAGCAGTACTTC.

The CDR3 DNA reads as TGTGCCTGGAGTCCGACAGGGACCCATGGTGCCTCCTACGAGCAGTACTTC. Translating it yields CAWSPTGTHGASYEQYF. The chain links TRBV30 to TRBJ2-7; TRBD1 agrees at 7 bases. Per the germline V gene, CDR1 is GTSNPN and CDR2 is SVGIG (reference sequence). V gave up 2 bases and J gave up 0 bases; unmatched junction bases: 13. The CDR3 consists of 17 residues.

This clone came up a few times. The CDR3 reads CSVDVTGRADTQYF. In DNA, the CDR3 is TGCAGCGTTGATGTCACAGGGCGGGCAGATACGCAGTATTTT. The V and J genes are TRBV29-1 and TRBJ2-3; a weak D match, TRBD1 (6 bases). The germline V gene has CDR1 SQVTM and CDR2 ANQGSEA. V lost 3 bases to trimming and J lost 4 bases, with 14 bases between them. This CDR3 contains 14 residues.

This clone appeared a few times. This rearrangement joins TRBV15 to TRBJ1-2; no clear D gene. V lost 5 bases and J 5 bases, leaving 12 bases between the germline ends. CDR3 length: 13 residues. From germline, CDR1 is LNHNV and CDR2 YYDKDF (reference sequence). The CDR3 loop reads CATSENSEYGYTF. As DNA, the CDR3 is TGTGCCACCAGCGAGAACAGCGAGTATGGCTACACCTTC.

This clone has more than one count but fewer than ten. This sequence joins TRBV7-2 and TRBJ2-3; no clear D. Trimming removed 5 bases at V and 0 bases at J, with 12 bases between. The germline V gene encodes CDR1 SGHTA and CDR2 FQGNSA. The CDR3 has 15 amino acids. CDR3 amino acids: CASSQGVASTDTQYF. The CDR3 region has the DNA TGTGCCAGCAGCCAAGGAGTAGCTAGCACAGATACGCAGTATTTT.

V and J are TRBV29-1 and TRBJ2-4, with a possible D match to TRBD1 (6 bases). V was shortened by 6 bases and J by 6 bases, with 12 bases between the two germline ends. Germline CDR1 and CDR2: SQVTM and ANQGSEA. The CDR3 is 12 residues long. DNA for the CDR3: TGCAGCGTCCGAGGACAGCTAAACATTCAGTACTTC. This sequence encodes CSVRGQLNIQYF.

This clone was picked up one time. The CDR3 DNA reads TGCGCCAGTGGGAAACAGGGGGCCTACAATGAGCAGTTCTTC. It codes for CASGKQGAYNEQFF. The chain carries TRBV5-1 and TRBJ2-1, with TRBD1 identical over 8 bases. CDR1 and CDR2 from the germline V gene are SGHRS and YFSETQ. The CDR3 is 14 residues long. With V trimmed by 8 bases and J by 2 bases, 6 bases remained unmatched.

This clone has only a few counts. The J gene is TRBJ1-2, the V gene TRBV19; D is unclear. This CDR3 has 13 amino acids. V lost 3 bases, J lost 7 bases, and 12 bases lay in between. Germline lookup yields CDR1 LNHDA and CDR2 SQIVND (reference sequence). CDR3: CASSIPSPVGYTF. The CDR3 DNA reads as TGTGCCAGTAGTATCCCGTCGCCAGTTGGCTACACCTTC.

The chain couples TRBV7-8 to TRBJ2-7; D is unresolved. Germline V lookup: CDR1 SGHVS, CDR2 FQNEAQ. There are 15 residues in the CDR3. The V gene lost 5 bases and the J gene lost 4 bases, with 18 bases spanning the gap. In nucleotides, the CDR3 is TGTGCCAGCAGCCTTCCCTGGACGGGCTCTTACGAGCAGTACTTC. It is translated as CASSLPWTGSYEQYF.

This clone was observed once. The V call is TRBV4-2, the J call TRBJ2-3, with 8 positions matching TRBD1. This CDR3 region has 18 residues. The J segment lost 7 bases and the V segment lost 1 base, leaving 16 bases of the junction unmatched. Germline V gene sequence: CDR1 LGHNA, CDR2 YNFKEQ. The CDR3 DNA reads TGTGCCAGCAGCCAAGGATCATCCGGGACAGGTTTAGGGTATACGCAGTATTTT. Translated, it gives CASSQGSSGTGLGYTQYF.

J is TRBJ2-7 and V is TRBV5-1; TRBD2 matches at 10 bases. V was clipped by 4 bases and J by 6 bases; unmatched bases: 10. This CDR3 is built from 15 residues. The V gene's germline CDR1 is SGHRS and CDR2 YFSETQ. CDR3 nucleotides: TGCGCCAGCAGCACTACTAGCGGGAAGGGCCCCGAGCAGTACTTC. Its translation: CASSTTSGKGPEQYF.

V and J are TRBV7-2 and TRBJ2-3; 8 positions agree with TRBD2. CDR3 size: 15 residues. CDR1 and CDR2 from the germline V gene are SGHTA and FQGNSA. With 7 bases clipped from V and 5 bases from J, the junction kept 11 bases outside the gene matches. The CDR3 spells CASTWSGGLGDTQYF. The CDR3 DNA follows: TGTGCCAGCACCTGGAGCGGGGGACTGGGAGATACGCAGTATTTT.

In its sample, this clone was seen a few times. V is TRBV4-2 and J is TRBJ1-2, with D perhaps matching TRBD1 (5 bases). The CDR3 consists of 14 residues. Trimming shortened V by 9 bases and J by 4 bases, and 18 bases separated the two germline ends. CDR1 LGHNA and CDR2 YNFKEQ come from the germline V gene. CDR3 loop: CASDSGTDSYGYTF. The CDR3 nucleotides are TGTGCCAGTGACTCCGGCACTGACAGCTATGGCTACACCTTC.

The rearrangement uses TRBV29-1 and TRBJ2-3, with 7 bases identical to TRBD2. Losses at the gene ends were 4 bases for V and 3 bases for J; bases not matched to a gene: 10. Germline V lookup: CDR1 SQVTM, CDR2 ANQGSEA. This CDR3 contains 15 residues. DNA of the CDR3: TGCAGCGTTGCGAGAGCTAGCGGATTGACAGATACGCAGTATTTT. Its protein is CSVARASGLTDTQYF.

This clone was observed a few times. The rearrangement uses TRBV5-6 and TRBJ2-1; 8 bases map to TRBD2. CDR1 and CDR2 from the germline V gene are SGHDT and YYEEEE. V was pared by 1 base and J by 7 bases, with 7 bases of the junction left unmatched. This CDR3 is built from 15 residues. The CDR3 here is CASSLFSGNANEQFF. The DNA of the CDR3 is TGTGCCAGCAGCTTGTTTAGCGGGAATGCAAATGAGCAGTTCTTC.

This clone was counted a few times. The chain uses TRBV2 and TRBJ1-3; D remains unclear. The CDR3 extends over 14 amino acids. Germline values: CDR1 SNHLY, CDR2 FYNNEI. V lost 7 bases and J 0 bases, leaving 10 bases between the germline ends. The CDR3 region has the DNA TGTGCCAGCAATGTCATGGCCTCTGGAAACACCATATATTTT. It codes for CASNVMASGNTIYF.

The chain has TRBV7-2 and TRBJ1-5; D is perhaps TRBD1 (6 bases). The V gene lost 5 bases and the J gene lost 11 bases, with 16 bases spanning the gap. The germline V gene has CDR1 SGHTA and CDR2 FQGNSA. The CDR3 length is 13 residues. The CDR3 sequence is CASSPGQSRAQHF. The CDR3 DNA reads TGTGCCAGCAGCCCAGGACAGAGCAGGGCCCAGCATTTT.

The gene calls are TRBV7-2 and TRBJ2-7, with D possibly TRBD2 on 5 matching bases. CDR1 and CDR2 (germline): SGHTA, FQGNSA. V shed 4 bases and J shed 4 bases, with 14 bases lying between them. The CDR3 has 14 residues. The DNA of the CDR3 is TGTGCCAGCAGCTATATCGGTAGGGAGTACGAGCAGTACTTC. It yields the protein CASSYIGREYEQYF.

In its sample, this clone was seen a few times. This rearrangement joins TRBV18 to TRBJ1-2; no firm D call. In germline, CDR1 is KGHSH, CDR2 LQKENI. This CDR3 has 12 residues. Deletions cut 3 bases from V and 8 bases from J, with 10 bases between. In DNA, the CDR3 is TGTGCCAGCTCACCTCGAGGAGAAGGCTACACCTTC. Protein: CASSPRGEGYTF.

V is TRBV29-1 and J is TRBJ1-1; D might be TRBD1 (5 bases). Trimming took 0 bases from V and 11 from J, leaving 7 bases between them. The CDR3 runs 10 residues. The germline CDR1 and CDR2 sequences are SQVTM and ANQGSEA. In nucleotides, the CDR3 is TGCAGCGTTGAAGACAGGGTGGCTTTCTTT. Its protein is CSVEDRVAFF.

The V and J genes are TRBV5-1 and TRBJ2-5, with 13 bases identical to TRBD2. J gave up 4 bases and V 7 bases, and 7 bases lay outside the gene matches. From germline, CDR1 is SGHRS and CDR2 YFSETQ. This CDR3 comprises 15 residues. CDR3 nucleotide sequence: TGCGCCAGCCAAACCGGGACTAGCGGGATAGAGACCCAGTACTTC. Encoded protein: CASQTGTSGIETQYF. Full variable domain (missing parts from reference TRBV5-1 and TRBJ2-5): KAGVTQTPRYLIKTRGQQVTLSCSPISGHRSVSWYQQTPGQGLQFLFEYFSETQRNKGNFPGRFSGRQFSNSRSEMNVSTLELGDSALYLCASQTGTSGIETQYFGPGTRLLVL.

The chain couples TRBV5-1 to TRBJ2-5; D is unresolved. CDR1 is SGHRS, CDR2 YFSETQ, per germline. CDR3 length: 14 amino acids. V was trimmed by 0 bases and J by 3 bases, leaving 9 bases between them. This chain's CDR3 is CASSLVQREETQYF. The DNA of the CDR3 is TGCGCCAGCAGCTTGGTACAAAGGGAAGAGACCCAGTACTTC.

J is TRBJ1-5 and V is TRBV30, with D perhaps matching TRBD1 (5 bases). This CDR3 comprises 14 residues. Between the trimmed V and J ends, which lost 0 bases and 6 bases, there was a span of 12 bases. The V gene's germline CDR1 is GTSNPN and CDR2 SVGIG (reference sequence). CDR3 bases: TGTGCCTGGAGTGTACGCGGAAGGGGTCAGCCCCAGCATTTT. Translating gives CAWSVRGRGQPQHF.

The V call is TRBV7-8, the J call TRBJ2-7, with 9 bases that match TRBD1. Germline trimming cut 6 bases from V and 1 base from J; bases unmatched to any gene: 10. The length of the CDR3 is 16 residues. CDR1 and CDR2 from the germline V gene are SGHVS and FQNEAQ. CDR3 protein: CASSSPGQGASYEQYF. The DNA of the CDR3 is TGTGCCAGCAGTTCCCCGGGACAGGGCGCATCCTACGAGCAGTACTTC.

The V gene is TRBV15, the J gene TRBJ2-7; D tentatively reads TRBD1 or TRBD2 (5 bases each). V gave up 1 base and J gave up 0 bases, with 19 bases separating them. Germline CDR1 is LNHNV and CDR2 is YYDKDF (reference sequence). CDR3 size: 18 residues. The DNA of the CDR3 is TGTGCCACCAGCAGAGCGTTTTTGAGGGGCCAGAGCTCCTACGAGCAGTACTTC. Translation: CATSRAFLRGQSSYEQYF.